Each of the 30 T cell receptor beta chains below was sequenced from the same sample in a study of blood T cell repertoires in COVID-19. Measured with immunoSEQ multiplex PCR; TCRdb has only the in-frame clones, and not every one. The sample includes approximately 240,000 clones, approximately 85% of them seen just once. Material: peripheral blood. The source is a man aged 50 to 60 with acute or convalescent COVID-19.

This clone was recorded only once. This chain joins TRBV28 and TRBJ2-7; D gene unclear. This CDR3 spans 14 amino acids. Germline assignment: CDR1 MDHEN and CDR2 SYDVKM. V gave up 10 bases and J gave up 3 bases, with 19 bases separating them. CDR3 coding DNA: TGTGCCACATGGCGCGGCAAAACGGGCTACGAGCAGTACTTC. The encoded protein is CATWRGKTGYEQYF.

This chain connects TRBV5-1 to TRBJ1-5, with D perhaps TRBD1 (5 bases). Germline values: CDR1 SGHRS, CDR2 YFSETQ. The CDR3 is made up of 14 amino acids. V lost 2 bases, J lost 4 bases, and 10 bases lay in between. The CDR3 is CASSFGTENQPQHF. Written as DNA, the CDR3 is TGCGCCAGCAGCTTCGGGACTGAGAATCAGCCCCAGCATTTT.

This chain joins TRBV19 and TRBJ2-5; D unclear. V was pared by 4 bases and J by 1 base, with 13 bases between. Per germline, CDR1 LNHDA and CDR2 SQIVND (reference sequence). The CDR3 is made up of 15 amino acids. CDR3 nucleotide sequence: TGTGCCAGTAGTAAAGCTAGATCCCCCCAAGAGACCCAGTACTTC. This encodes CASSKARSPQETQYF.

V usage is TRBV11-2 and J usage is TRBJ2-2; D perhaps matches TRBD1 (6 bases). The CDR3 covers 14 residues. Germline V gene data show CDR1 as SGHAT and CDR2 as FQNNGV. The V end lost 3 bases, the J end lost 12 bases, and 17 bases lay between the germline ends. The CDR3 DNA follows: TGTGCCAGCAGCTTTGGACAGAGTAATGCTAAGCTGTTTTTT. It translates to CASSFGQSNAKLFF.

Here the CDR3 reads CASSARLAGAPLDQFF. CDR3 in DNA: TGCGCCAGCAGCGCCCGACTAGCGGGGGCTCCCTTAGACCAGTTCTTC. This chain joins TRBV5-1 and TRBJ2-1; 12 positions agree with TRBD2. The CDR3 consists of 16 residues. The V segment lost 4 bases and the J segment 13 bases; nucleotides outside the gene matches: 15. Germline V CDR1 and CDR2: SGHRS, YFSETQ.

This clone showed up just a few times. The chain links TRBV30 to TRBJ2-2; the match to TRBD2 covers 9 bases. The germline V gene has CDR1 GTSNPN and CDR2 SVGIG (reference sequence). CDR3 length equals 16 residues. Trimming took 3 bases from V and 3 from J; bases not matched to a gene: 8. CDR3 loop: CAWRGLAGSHTGELFF. CDR3 nucleotide sequence: TGTGCCTGGAGGGGGCTAGCGGGATCTCACACCGGGGAGCTGTTTTTT.

The gene calls are TRBV11-3 and TRBJ2-7; D is possibly TRBD1 (6 bases). This CDR3 contains 15 residues. The ends were cut back, 5 bases at V and 0 bases at J, with 14 bases in the middle. Per the germline V gene, CDR1 is SGHNT and CDR2 is YENEEA. CDR3 coding DNA: TGTGCCAGCAGCCTACAGGGTCGGAGCTCCTACGAGCAGTACTTC. This sequence encodes CASSLQGRSSYEQYF.

The chain is built from TRBV28 and TRBJ2-2; tentatively, D is TRBD2 (6 bases). Per the germline V gene, CDR1 is MDHEN and CDR2 is SYDVKM. V dropped 5 bases and J dropped 6 bases, with 13 bases sitting between them. The length of the CDR3 is 14 residues. The CDR3 bases are TGTGCCAGCAGTAGGACTATAACCCCCGGGGAGCTGTTTTTT. Its translation is CASSRTITPGELFF.

V usage is TRBV12-5 and J usage is TRBJ2-1; weak D call: TRBD1 (6 bases). The V gene's germline CDR1 is LGHNT and CDR2 FRNRAP. CDR3 length: 15 amino acids. V was pared by 10 bases and J by 2 bases, with 18 bases between. CDR3 DNA sequence: TGTGCTATCGACCGAACAGGGCATACCTACAATGAGCAGTTCTTC. It is translated as CAIDRTGHTYNEQFF.

The genes are TRBV12-3 or TRBV12-4 and TRBJ2-3; D gene unclear. The CDR3 length is 13 residues. V dropped 2 bases and J dropped 4 bases, with 7 bases sitting between them. The CDR3 here is CASSLPGADTQYF. The CDR3 DNA reads as TGTGCCAGCAGTTTACCGGGTGCAGATACGCAGTATTTT.

The chain links TRBV2 to TRBJ2-6; maybe TRBD2 (6 bases). Trimming took 8 bases from V and 4 from J, leaving 12 bases between them. The CDR3 has 14 amino acids. Germline V gene data show CDR1 as SNHLY and CDR2 as FYNNEI. The CDR3 DNA reads TGTGCCAGCGACCCGGGGGTCGGGGCCAACGTCCTGACTTTC. Protein: CASDPGVGANVLTF.

The chain links TRBV29-1 to TRBJ1-5; D is uncertain. Germline V gene lookup returns CDR1 SQVTM and CDR2 ANQGSEA. The CDR3 is 12 residues long. V lost 4 bases and J lost 5, with 9 bases in between. The CDR3 sequence is CSVGSPDQPQHF. As DNA, the CDR3 is TGCAGCGTTGGTTCCCCCGATCAGCCCCAGCATTTT.

The rearrangement uses TRBV6-6 and TRBJ1-2, with D maybe TRBD1 (5 bases). The CDR3 has 14 amino acids. The germline V gene has CDR1 MNHNY and CDR2 SVGAGI (reference sequence). V was clipped by 2 bases and J by 6 bases, with 13 bases between them. CDR3 in DNA: TGTGCCAGCAGTTACGTTGGGCAGGGTCATGGCTACACCTTC. Translating gives CASSYVGQGHGYTF.

The gene calls are TRBV6-6 and TRBJ2-7; 9 bases agree with TRBD2. V lost 5 bases and J lost 0; bases outside the gene matches: 8. CDR3 length equals 16 residues. CDR1 is MNHNY, CDR2 SVGAGI, per germline (reference sequence). The CDR3 DNA is TGTGCCAGCAGTCCCTCAGGACTAGCGCACTCCTACGAGCAGTACTTC. Residues: CASSPSGLAHSYEQYF.

With regard to this clone: One end of the junction does not line up with germline, which may come from a read error. The same CDR3 arises from other DNA sequences in this sample as well. The chain couples TRBV7-7 to TRBJ2-5; 9 positions match TRBD1. The length of the CDR3 is 13 residues. The germline V gene has CDR1 SSHAT and CDR2 FNYEAQ (reference sequence). The CDR3 nucleotides are TGTGCTAGCAGCTCGGACAGGGGCGAGACCCAGTACTTC. Translating gives CASSSDRGETQYF. The variable domain in full, with the rest retrieved from reference TRBV7-7 and TRBJ2-5, is GAGVSQSPRYKVTKRGQDVTLRCDPISSHATLYWYQQALGQGPEFLTYFNYEAQPDKSGLPSDRFSAERPEGSISTLTIQRTEQRDSAMYRCASSSDRGETQYFGPGTRLLVL.

This sequence joins TRBV2 and TRBJ1-1; tentative D call: TRBD1 (5 bases). V was trimmed by 5 bases and J by 10 bases, leaving 14 bases between them. The CDR3 length is 12 residues. Germline V CDR1 and CDR2: SNHLY, FYNNEI. CDR3 residues: CASSTDSFGAFF. The CDR3 DNA reads as TGTGCCAGCAGTACCGACAGTTTCGGAGCTTTCTTT.

The CDR3 spells CASSLGGARAGIYGYTF. CDR3 DNA sequence: TGCGCCAGCAGCCTGGGGGGGGCAAGGGCGGGGATCTATGGCTACACCTTC. V is TRBV4-1 and J is TRBJ1-2; D possibly corresponds to TRBD1 (6 bases). Germline CDR1 MGHRA, CDR2 YSYEKL. This CDR3 is 17 amino acids long. The germline V and J ends were trimmed by 4 bases and 4 bases, with 22 bases remaining between them.

This chain uses TRBV15 with TRBJ2-1; a possible D gene is TRBD2 (6 bases). Germline V gives CDR1 LNHNV, CDR2 YYDKDF (reference sequence). The CDR3 sequence is 16 residues long. With 7 bases removed from V and 0 bases from J, the gap between germline ends came to 16 bases. CDR3 coding DNA: TGTGCCACCACAGCGGAGGAGGAGGGCTCCTACAATGAGCAGTTCTTC. Protein sequence: CATTAEEEGSYNEQFF.

This clone was observed once. This chain uses TRBV3-1 (or the pseudogene TRBV3-2) with TRBJ2-1; D remains ambiguous. The CDR3 is made up of 16 amino acids. Trimming removed 3 bases at V and 0 bases at J, with 12 bases between. CDR1 is LGHDT, CDR2 YNNKEL, per germline (reference sequence). CDR3 in DNA: TGTGCCAGCAGCCATCTCCGACTCAGCTCCTACAATGAGCAGTTCTTC. It encodes CASSHLRLSSYNEQFF.

The chain combines TRBV6-6 with TRBJ1-2; D ambiguous. Germline V gene data show CDR1 as MNHNY and CDR2 as SVGAGI (reference sequence). The CDR3 has 16 residues. The V end was cut by 4 bases, the J end by 3 bases, with 18 bases between. CDR3 sequence (DNA): TGTGCCAGCAGTTCTAGTAAACGAGGGTTGGACTATGGCTACACCTTC. It encodes CASSSSKRGLDYGYTF.

The chain joins TRBV12-5 to TRBJ1-6; tentative D call: TRBD1 (6 bases). Trimming left V 7 bases short and J 5 bases short, with 12 bases between. The CDR3 totals 14 residues. CDR1 LGHNT and CDR2 FRNRAP come from the germline V gene. CDR3 in amino acids: CASALGQNNSPLHF. As DNA, the CDR3 is TGTGCTAGTGCCCTGGGACAAAATAATTCACCCCTCCACTTT.

CDR3 in DNA: TGTGCCAGCAGCCAAGATTGGGGGGGCGAAGAGACCCAGTACTTC. Protein: CASSQDWGGEETQYF. The J gene is TRBJ2-5, the V gene TRBV3-1 (or the pseudogene TRBV3-2); D is possibly TRBD2 (7 bases). Germline V lookup: CDR1 LGHDT, CDR2 YNNKEL (reference sequence). Trimming shortened V by 0 bases and J by 3 bases, and 11 bases separated the two germline ends. This CDR3 is 15 amino acids long.

The V call is TRBV3-1 (or the pseudogene TRBV3-2), the J call TRBJ1-2, with a tentative D call TRBD1 (6 bases). The germline CDR1 and CDR2 sequences are LGHDT and YNNKEL (reference sequence). The CDR3 length is 15 residues. Trimming shortened V by 2 bases and J by 0 bases, and 10 bases separated the two germline ends. CDR3 in DNA: TGTGCCAGCAGCCAAATGGACAGATCTAACTATGGCTACACCTTC. Protein: CASSQMDRSNYGYTF.

The chain links TRBV14 to TRBJ2-3; TRBD2 agrees at 7 bases. This CDR3 has 16 residues. Germline trimming cut 2 bases from V and 5 bases from J; bases unmatched to any gene: 10. The V gene's germline CDR1 is SGHDN and CDR2 FVKESK. The CDR3, as DNA: TGTGCCAGCAGCCAAATGTCCACTAGCGTAATAGATACGCAGTATTTT. Its translation: CASSQMSTSVIDTQYF.

This clone was counted at least ten times. V and J are TRBV6-5 and TRBJ1-2, with 8 bases aligning to TRBD1. The length of the CDR3 is 15 residues. V was pared by 6 bases and J by 0 bases, with 6 bases of the junction left unmatched. Per the germline V gene, CDR1 is MNHEY and CDR2 is SVGAGI. The CDR3 is CASRPGQATNYGYTF. The CDR3 DNA reads as TGTGCCAGCAGGCCGGGACAGGCCACTAACTATGGCTACACCTTC.

The rearrangement uses TRBV3-1 (or the pseudogene TRBV3-2) and TRBJ2-5, with D possibly being TRBD1 (5 bases). Germline-derived CDR1 and CDR2 are LGHDT and YNNKEL (reference sequence). This CDR3 is 16 amino acids long. The V and J ends lost 1 base and 4 bases respectively, with 16 bases between them. The CDR3 DNA sequence: TGTGCCAGCAGCCAAGGATCCGCAGGGAAGAGAGAGACCCAGTACTTC. It is translated as CASSQGSAGKRETQYF.

The V and J genes are TRBV7-2 and TRBJ1-5, with TRBD1 identical over 7 bases. Germline V gives CDR1 SGHTA, CDR2 FQGNSA. After removal of 5 bases from V and 4 bases from J, the junction contained 8 bases not matched to a gene. The length of the CDR3 is 15 residues. The CDR3 bases are TGTGCCAGCAGCCCTAGGTCAGGGGGGAATCAGCCCCAGCATTTT. It encodes CASSPRSGGNQPQHF.

The V gene is TRBV18, the J gene TRBJ1-2; 7 nucleotides align to TRBD1. This CDR3 comprises 15 residues. CDR1 KGHSH and CDR2 LQKENI come from the germline V gene. V lost 5 bases and J lost 1; bases outside the gene matches: 7. The CDR3 loop reads CASSTTGAINYGYTF. The CDR3 bases are TGTGCCAGCTCAACTACAGGGGCTATTAACTATGGCTACACCTTC.

In nucleotides, the CDR3 is TGTGCCACCAGTGATATTAGCGGCGTCTCCTACAATGAGCAGTTCTTC. Amino acids: CATSDISGVSYNEQFF. V and J are TRBV24-1 and TRBJ2-1; a possible D gene is TRBD2 (6 bases). Looked up from germline, CDR1 is KGHDR and CDR2 is SFDVKD. V shed 3 bases and J shed 0 bases, with 11 bases lying between them. This CDR3 spans 16 amino acids.

This chain connects TRBV9 to TRBJ2-3; 9 nucleotides align to TRBD1. V was clipped by 4 bases and J by 4 bases; unmatched bases: 4. This CDR3 has 14 amino acids. Germline loops: CDR1 SGDLS, CDR2 YYNGEE. CDR3 sequence: CASSPWTGADTQYF. The CDR3 bases are TGTGCCAGCAGCCCTTGGACAGGGGCAGATACGCAGTATTTT.